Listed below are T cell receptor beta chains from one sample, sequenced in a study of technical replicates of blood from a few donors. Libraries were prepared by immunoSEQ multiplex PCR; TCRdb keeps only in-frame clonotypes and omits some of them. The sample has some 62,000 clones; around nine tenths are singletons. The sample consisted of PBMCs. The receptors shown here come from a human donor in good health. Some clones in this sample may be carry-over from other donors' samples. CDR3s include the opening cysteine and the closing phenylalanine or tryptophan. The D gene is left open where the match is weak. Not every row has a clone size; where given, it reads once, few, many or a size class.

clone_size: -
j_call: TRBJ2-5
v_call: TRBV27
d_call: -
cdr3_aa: CASSLRWRAGWLETQYF
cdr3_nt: TGTGCCAGCAGTTTACGGTGGCGTGCAGGGTGGTTGGAGACCCAGTACTTC

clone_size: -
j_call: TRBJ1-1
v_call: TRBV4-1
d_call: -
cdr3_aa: CASSATGVRMNTEAFF
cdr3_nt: TGCGCCAGCAGCGCTACCGGTGTCAGGATGAACACTGAAGCTTTCTTT

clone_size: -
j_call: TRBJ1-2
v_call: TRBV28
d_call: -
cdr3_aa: CASSLGKGGGYGYTF
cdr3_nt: TGTGCCAGCAGTTTGGGCAAAGGGGGGGGCTATGGCTACACCTTC

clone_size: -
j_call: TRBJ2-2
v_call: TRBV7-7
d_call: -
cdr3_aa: CASSLERNGTGELFF
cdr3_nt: TGTGCCAGCAGCTTAGAGAGAAACGGCACCGGGGAGCTGTTTTTT

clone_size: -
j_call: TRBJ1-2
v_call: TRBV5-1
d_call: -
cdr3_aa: CASSDTGPNYGYTF
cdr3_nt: TGCGCCAGCAGTGACACTGGCCCTAACTATGGCTACACCTTC

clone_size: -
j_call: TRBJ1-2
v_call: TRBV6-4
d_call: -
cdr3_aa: CASSSQPNYGYTF
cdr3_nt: TGTGCCAGCAGTTCACAGCCTAACTATGGCTACACCTTC

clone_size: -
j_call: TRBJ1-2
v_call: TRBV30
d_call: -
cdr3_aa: CAGPGVVGYTF
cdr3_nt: TGTGCCGGGCCGGGGGTGGTTGGCTACACCTTC

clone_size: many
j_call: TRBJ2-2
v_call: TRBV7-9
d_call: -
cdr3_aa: CATWGLRGKSPGELFF
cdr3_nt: TGTGCCACCTGGGGTCTCAGGGGAAAAAGTCCCGGGGAGCTGTTTTTT

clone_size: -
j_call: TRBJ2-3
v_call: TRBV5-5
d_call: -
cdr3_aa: CASSLLATDTQYF
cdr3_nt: TGTGCCAGCAGCTTGCTAGCAACAGATACGCAGTATTTT

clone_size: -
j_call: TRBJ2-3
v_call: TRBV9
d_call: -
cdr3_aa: CASSLRAVSTDTQYF
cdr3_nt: TGTGCCAGCAGCCTGAGAGCCGTAAGCACAGATACGCAGTATTTT

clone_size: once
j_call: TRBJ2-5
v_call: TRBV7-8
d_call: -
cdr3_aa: CASSSSPTGGEETQYF
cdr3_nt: TGTGCCAGCAGCTCCTCCCCTACGGGGGGCGAGGAGACCCAGTACTTC

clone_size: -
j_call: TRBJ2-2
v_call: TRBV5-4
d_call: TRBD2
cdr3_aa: CASSLRGGTGELFF
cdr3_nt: TGTGCCAGCAGCTTGCGGGGGGGCACCGGGGAGCTGTTTTTT

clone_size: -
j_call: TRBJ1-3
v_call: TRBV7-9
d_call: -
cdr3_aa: CASSPGGGFEISGNTIYF
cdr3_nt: TGTGCCAGCAGCCCCGGGGGGGGGTTTGAGATCTCTGGAAACACCATATATTTT

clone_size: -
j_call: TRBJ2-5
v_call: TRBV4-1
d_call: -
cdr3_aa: CASSLGVQETQYF
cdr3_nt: TGCGCCAGCAGCCTAGGAGTCCAAGAGACCCAGTACTTC

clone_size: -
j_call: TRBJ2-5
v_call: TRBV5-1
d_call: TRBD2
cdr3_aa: CACSRESTVETQYF
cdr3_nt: TGCGCCTGTTCGCGGGAGTCCACCGTTGAGACCCAGTACTTC

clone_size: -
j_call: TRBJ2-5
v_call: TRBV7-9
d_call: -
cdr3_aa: CASSDRFWETQYF
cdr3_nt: TGTGCCAGCAGTGACAGGTTCTGGGAGACCCAGTACTTC

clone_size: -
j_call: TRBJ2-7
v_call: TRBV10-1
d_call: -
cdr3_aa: CASTESGNGKARGVSYEQYF
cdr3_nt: TGCGCCAGCACCGAATCAGGGAACGGTAAGGCCAGGGGCGTCTCCTACGAGCAGTACTTC

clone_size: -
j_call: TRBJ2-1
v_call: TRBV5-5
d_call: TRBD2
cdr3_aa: CASTLTSVTSDEQFF
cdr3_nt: TGTGCCAGCACCCTGACTAGCGTAACTTCCGATGAGCAGTTCTTC

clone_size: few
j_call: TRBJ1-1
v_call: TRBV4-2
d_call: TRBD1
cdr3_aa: CASSFGQVGEAFF
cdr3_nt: TGTGCCAGCAGTTTCGGACAGGTTGGAGAAGCTTTCTTT

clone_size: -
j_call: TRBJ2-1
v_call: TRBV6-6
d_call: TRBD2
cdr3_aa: CASSYLAGGKNEQFF
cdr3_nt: TGTGCCAGCAGTTACTTAGCGGGAGGGAAGAATGAGCAGTTCTTC

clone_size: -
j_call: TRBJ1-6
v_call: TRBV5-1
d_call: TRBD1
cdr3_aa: CASSLAGQGLSRLHF
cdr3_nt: TGCGCCAGCAGCTTGGCGGGACAGGGACTCTCACGTCTCCACTTT

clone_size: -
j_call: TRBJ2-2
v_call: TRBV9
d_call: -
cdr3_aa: CASSVDFGVNTGELFF
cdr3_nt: TGTGCCAGCAGCGTAGACTTCGGAGTGAACACCGGGGAGCTGTTTTTT

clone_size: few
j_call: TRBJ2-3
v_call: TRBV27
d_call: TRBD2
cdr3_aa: CASSTSGGPTDTQYF
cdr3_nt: TGTGCCAGCAGTACTAGCGGGGGCCCCACAGATACGCAGTATTTT

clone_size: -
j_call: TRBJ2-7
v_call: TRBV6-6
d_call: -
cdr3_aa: CASSPAGAWEQYF
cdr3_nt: TGTGCCAGCAGCCCGGCGGGGGCGTGGGAGCAGTACTTC

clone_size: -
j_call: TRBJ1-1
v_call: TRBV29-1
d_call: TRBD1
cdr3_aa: CSGGQGVDTEAFF
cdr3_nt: TGCAGCGGCGGACAGGGGGTCGACACTGAAGCTTTCTTT

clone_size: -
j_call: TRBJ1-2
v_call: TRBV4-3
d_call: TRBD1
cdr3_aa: CASSHEAGTGEYGYTF
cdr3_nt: TGCGCCAGCAGCCACGAGGCCGGGACAGGAGAGTATGGCTACACCTTC

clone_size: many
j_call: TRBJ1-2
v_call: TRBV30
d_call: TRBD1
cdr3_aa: CAWSVQGGLSYTF
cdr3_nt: TGTGCCTGGAGTGTTCAGGGGGGTTTGAGCTACACCTTC

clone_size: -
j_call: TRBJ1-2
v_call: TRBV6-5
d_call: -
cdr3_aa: CASSYRERGFGYTF
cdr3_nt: TGTGCCAGCAGTTACAGGGAGCGAGGTTTTGGCTACACCTTC

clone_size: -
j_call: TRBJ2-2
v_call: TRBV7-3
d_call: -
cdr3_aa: CASSLTYRQGGGELFF
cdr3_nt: TGTGCCAGCAGCTTAACTTACCGGCAGGGTGGCGGGGAGCTGTTTTTT

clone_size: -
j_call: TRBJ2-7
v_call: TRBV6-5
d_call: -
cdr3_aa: CASSLGYEQYF
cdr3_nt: TGTGCCAGCAGCCTCGGCTACGAGCAGTACTTC

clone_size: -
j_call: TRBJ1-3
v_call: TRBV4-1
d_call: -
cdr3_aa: CASSQERTFGLLSGNTIYF
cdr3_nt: TGCGCCAGCAGCCAAGAGAGGACTTTTGGGCTCCTCTCTGGAAACACCATATATTTT

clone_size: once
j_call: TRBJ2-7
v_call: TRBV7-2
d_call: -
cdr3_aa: CASSLATQGGEQYF
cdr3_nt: TGTGCCAGCAGCTTAGCGACCCAGGGTGGCGAGCAGTACTTC

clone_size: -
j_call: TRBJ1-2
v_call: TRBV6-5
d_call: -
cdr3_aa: CASSSFLTAGSYGYTF
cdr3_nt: TGTGCCAGCAGTTCGTTCCTCACGGCCGGGAGCTATGGCTACACCTTC